The rows below give T cell receptor beta chains drawn from one sample of a study of blood T cell repertoires in COVID-19. Sequencing used immunoSEQ multiplex PCR; TCRdb keeps in-frame clones, though not all of them. The sample holds around 80,000 clones, about four fifths seen once. Specimen: peripheral blood. The receptors were gathered from a human donor in a cohort sampled during active COVID-19. Both conserved end residues are part of each CDR3. The D gene is left open where the match is weak. A row's size may be missing; if present it is once, few, many or a size class.

j_call d_call v_call clone_size cdr3_nt cdr3_aa
TRBJ1-4 . TRBV6-5 . TGTGCCAGCAGTTTCACAGGCGATGAAAAACTGTTTTTT CASSFTGDEKLFF
TRBJ1-1 TRBD1 TRBV7-3 few TGTGCCAGCAGCCGGACAGGGGCTACTGAAGCTTTCTTT CASSRTGATEAFF
TRBJ1-1 TRBD1 TRBV11-3 . TGTGCCAGCAGCCCGGGACAGGCTTCCCCTGAAGCTTTCTTT CASSPGQASPEAFF
TRBJ2-2 . TRBV27 . TGTGCCAGCAGTCCTCTAACGCCCGCCGGGGAGCTGTTTTTT CASSPLTPAGELFF
TRBJ2-5 . TRBV3-1/TRBV3-2 . TGTGCCAGCAGCCCCCTAGGAGAGACCCAGTACTTC CASSPLGETQYF
TRBJ1-4 TRBD1 TRBV28 few TGTGCCAGCAGTTTATTCCCCTCACAGGGGCTAGGGGAAAAACTGTTTTTT CASSLFPSQGLGEKLFF
TRBJ1-5 . TRBV6-1 . TGTGCCAGCAGTGACAGGGGCCAGAATCAGCCCCAGCATTTT CASSDRGQNQPQHF
TRBJ2-1 TRBD2 TRBV4-1 . TGCGCCAGCAGCCAAGGATTAGCGGGAAATGAGCAGTTCTTC CASSQGLAGNEQFF
TRBJ2-3 TRBD1 TRBV2 . TGTGCCACCGGACAGGAGACTAGCACAGATACGCAGTATTTT CATGQETSTDTQYF
TRBJ1-3 . TRBV5-6 . TGTGCCAGCAGCGTACAGGGAATCGCTGGAAACACCATATATTTT CASSVQGIAGNTIYF
TRBJ1-1 TRBD1 TRBV19 . TGTGCCAGTAGTGTGACAGGGGACCCTAACACTGAAGCTTTCTTT CASSVTGDPNTEAFF
TRBJ2-7 . TRBV3-1/TRBV3-2 few TGTGCCAGCAGCCAAGAGGCGCATGGGACAGAGCAGTACTTC CASSQEAHGTEQYF
TRBJ2-3 TRBD2 TRBV18 . TGTGCCAGCTCACCAATCCCGACTAGCGGGGGTAGCACAGATACGCAGTATTTT CASSPIPTSGGSTDTQYF
TRBJ2-3 . TRBV21-1 . TGTGCCAGCAGCTTGCTGACAGGGCCTAGCACAGATACGCAGTATTTT CASSLLTGPSTDTQYF
TRBJ2-5 TRBD1 TRBV29-1 . TGCAGCGTTGAAGAGCCAGGGGGACACCAAGAGACCCAGTACTTC CSVEEPGGHQETQYF
TRBJ1-5 . TRBV28 . TGTGCCACCACAAGCAGGGCACGTAGTTATAGCAATCAGCCCCAGCATTTT CATTSRARSYSNQPQHF
TRBJ1-4 . TRBV19 . TGTGCCAGTGGGCAGTATAATGAAAAACTGTTTTTT CASGQYNEKLFF
TRBJ2-3 TRBD1 TRBV19 . TGTGCCAGTAGTAAGGGGACAGGGGAAATCGATACGCAGTATTTT CASSKGTGEIDTQYF
TRBJ1-3 TRBD1 TRBV5-5 few TGTGCCAGCAGCTCGGGACAGGGGAGTGGAAACACCATATATTTT CASSSGQGSGNTIYF
TRBJ2-1 . TRBV28 . TGTGCCAGCAGTCGAGTCGCTGAGCAGTTCTTC CASSRVAEQFF
TRBJ2-3 TRBD2 TRBV9 . TGTGCCAGCAGCGTAGTACCCGGGGGGAGCACAGATACGCAGTATTTT CASSVVPGGSTDTQYF
TRBJ1-5 . TRBV2 . TGTGCCAGCAGTGAAAGCTATAGCAATCAGCCCCAGCATTTT CASSESYSNQPQHF
TRBJ2-3 TRBD2 TRBV7-2 . TGTGCCAGCGTCGGCTGGACTAGCCTGAATACGCAGTATTTT CASVGWTSLNTQYF
TRBJ1-6 . TRBV12-3/TRBV12-4 . TGTGCCAGCGGACAAAATAATTCACCCCTCCACTTT CASGQNNSPLHF
TRBJ1-6 TRBD1 TRBV28 . TGTGCCAGCAGTATCGGACAGGGAAGGAGTTCACCCCTCCACTTT CASSIGQGRSSPLHF
TRBJ2-7 . TRBV19 . TGTGCCAGTAGTATCGGGGTCTCCGAGCAGTACTTC CASSIGVSEQYF
TRBJ1-2 TRBD1 TRBV14 . TGTGCCAGCAGCCAAGAGTACAGGGGGAACTATGGCTACACCTTC CASSQEYRGNYGYTF
TRBJ1-1 . TRBV20-1 few TGCAGTGCTAGTAATGGGGTGAGCGGGAACACTGAAGCTTTCTTT CSASNGVSGNTEAFF
TRBJ1-4 . TRBV7-9 . TGTGCCAGCAGCTTTGACGGGACTCAGTCGTTTTTT CASSFDGTQSFF
TRBJ2-3 . TRBV9 once TGTGCCAGCAGCGTAGGAGGCGGGGTGTTAGCAGATACGCAGTATTTT CASSVGGGVLADTQYF
TRBJ2-3 TRBD2 TRBV7-7 . TGTGCCAGCAGCGCACGGGGGGACTTTCCCCCAGATACGCAGTATTTT CASSARGDFPPDTQYF
TRBJ2-7 TRBD1 TRBV5-4 . TGTGCCAGCAGCTCTACAGGGGGAAAACCCTACGAGCAGTACTTC CASSSTGGKPYEQYF
TRBJ2-1 TRBD2 TRBV30 . TGTGCCCGGGGTCTAGCGGCCTGGGGTGAGCAGTTCTTC CARGLAAWGEQFF
TRBJ2-1 TRBD1 TRBV19 few TGTGCCAGTAGTACCCGGACAGGGGCCAATGAGCAGTTCTTC CASSTRTGANEQFF
TRBJ1-4 TRBD1 TRBV5-6 . TGTGCCAGCAGCGAGACAGGGATTAATGAGAAACTGTTTTTT CASSETGINEKLFF
TRBJ1-2 TRBD1 TRBV28 . TGTGCCAGCAGTTTGTTGGACAGGGGAGCTGGCTACACCTTC CASSLLDRGAGYTF
TRBJ1-2 . TRBV9 . TGTGCCAGCCGACCCCCTAGGGAGGGGAGGGAGGATAACTATGGCTACACCTTC CASRPPREGREDNYGYTF
TRBJ1-2 TRBD1 TRBV6-5 . TGTGCCAGCAGTTACTTAGGGGGCGCTGACTATGGCTACACCTTC CASSYLGGADYGYTF
TRBJ1-1 TRBD1 TRBV5-4 . TGTGCCAGCAGCTTCGGGACAGTGAGCACTGAAGCTTTCTTT CASSFGTVSTEAFF
TRBJ2-1 . TRBV6-5 . TGTGCCAGCAGTTCACCCCGGGATGAGCAGTTCTTC CASSSPRDEQFF
TRBJ2-2 TRBD1 TRBV30 . TGTGCCTGGGACAGGGCAAAAGGCACCGGGGAGCTGTTTTTT CAWDRAKGTGELFF
TRBJ2-7 TRBD1 TRBV5-1 . TGCGCCAGCAGCCCGCAGGGACAGTCCTACGAGCAGTACTTC CASSPQGQSYEQYF
TRBJ1-1 TRBD1 TRBV7-3 once TGTGCCAGCAGCGTGACAGGGGGCTCCCGCACTGAAGCTTTCTTT CASSVTGGSRTEAFF
TRBJ2-1 . TRBV19 . TGTGCCAGTAGTATAGGATGGCGGGGAGGTAACAATGAGCAGTTCTTC CASSIGWRGGNNEQFF
TRBJ2-2 . TRBV18 . TGTGCCAGCTCACCTCTGGGCCGGGACTTTAACACCGGGGAGCTGTTTTTT CASSPLGRDFNTGELFF
TRBJ1-1 . TRBV4-1 . TGCGCCAGCAGCCACGGCGGAAAGAACACTGAAGCTTTCTTT CASSHGGKNTEAFF
TRBJ2-7 TRBD1 TRBV5-6 . TGTGCCAGCAGCCTGGACAGGGTCGCCTACGAGCAGTACTTC CASSLDRVAYEQYF
TRBJ2-2 . TRBV2 . TGTGCCAGCAGTGTGACGGGGGGGGAGCTGTTTTTT CASSVTGGELFF
TRBJ2-1 TRBD2 TRBV10-1 . TGCGCCAGCAGTGGTTTTTCATCGGGGGGTAGTGAGCAGTTCTTC CASSGFSSGGSEQFF
TRBJ1-5 . TRBV19 . TGTGCCGCCGACCAGGCAGGACATAGCAATCAGCCCCAGCATTTT CAADQAGHSNQPQHF
TRBJ2-3 TRBD2 TRBV5-1 . TGCGCCAGCAGCTTGCAAGCGGGGGGGGCAGATACGCAGTATTTT CASSLQAGGADTQYF
TRBJ2-7 TRBD2 TRBV7-2 . TGTGCCAGCAGCCCTGGGCTAGCGGGCTACGAGCAGTACTTC CASSPGLAGYEQYF
TRBJ2-1 TRBD2 TRBV12-5 . TGTGCTAGTGGCTTGCCGCCAACCGGGACTAGCGGGAGGCGGGACAATGAGCAGTTCTTC CASGLPPTGTSGRRDNEQFF
TRBJ2-5 TRBD2 TRBV5-4 . TGTGCCAGCAGCCTCACGGGGGGAGAGACCCAGTACTTC CASSLTGGETQYF
TRBJ2-5 . TRBV27 . TGTGCCAGCAGTGAAATAGCGGACCAAGAGACCCAGTACTTC CASSEIADQETQYF
TRBJ2-3 . TRBV29-1 . TGCAGCGTCCGGACAGCGAGCACAGATACGCAGTATTTT CSVRTASTDTQYF
TRBJ2-5 . TRBV28 . TGTGCCAGCAGCCAAACCCGGGTCAGTCGAGAGACCCAGTACTTC CASSQTRVSRETQYF
TRBJ2-1 TRBD2 TRBV7-3 . TGTGCCAGCAGCGAAACTAGCGGTCCCTACAATGAGCAGTTCTTC CASSETSGPYNEQFF
TRBJ2-6 . TRBV9 . TGTGCCAGCAGCGTGGGGGCGGCCCCGGGGGCCAACGTCCTGACTTTC CASSVGAAPGANVLTF